The clone carrying this TCR beta chain was observed a few times. Its antigen is unknown. The sample comes from a study of blood T cells in healthy people across ages. Findings and limits, study-wide: Unsorted PBMCs prevented conclusive naive versus antigen-experienced comparison.

Researchers collected about 9.6 milliliters of peripheral blood from every single donor. Then a second PCR, running roughly 7 to 11 cycles, was carried out with a sample-barcoded 5' primer and a J-beta primer mix. TCRdb re-derived calls from the 5' RACE reads in MiXCR, one entry per CDR3 protein. The sample shows approximately 730,000 distinct CDR3 sequences, roughly 47% of them seen only once. Sample: blood. The receptor comes from a woman in her fifties or sixties in good health.

The CDR3 region has the DNA TGTGCCAGCAGCTTCTCGGGGGTGACGCAGACCCAGTACTTC. Translating it yields CASSFSGVTQTQYF. This chain joins TRBV7-2 and TRBJ2-5, with D perhaps matching TRBD2 (6 bases). Trimming shortened V by 3 bases and J by 6 bases, and 14 bases separated the two germline ends. The CDR3 totals 14 residues. Per germline, CDR1 SGHTA and CDR2 FQGNSA. The full variable domain, completed using reference TRBV7-2 and TRBJ2-5, is GAGVSQSPSNKVTEKGKDVELRCDPISGHTALYWYRQSLGQGLEFLIYFQGNSAPDKSGLPSDRFSAERTGGSVSTLTIQRTQQEDSAVYLCASSFSGVTQTQYFGPGTRLLVL.